The entry below describes one T cell receptor (beta chain). The data were obtained in a study of T cell changes during pregnancy in multiple sclerosis. Sequencing used immunoSEQ multiplex PCR; TCRdb keeps in-frame clones, though not all of them. The sample contains about 71,000 clones, just over 90% of which appear only once. J gave up 5 bases and V 5 bases, and 10 bases lay outside the gene matches. CDR1 is MNHEY, CDR2 SMNVEV, per germline (reference sequence). This CDR3 comprises 15 residues. The chain uses TRBV27 and TRBJ1-2, with 8 bases fitting TRBD1. The sequenced sample was peripheral blood, obtained in the third trimester of pregnancy. The sequence was obtained from a female donor with multiple sclerosis, enrolled in a pregnancy study. The CDR3 DNA follows: TGTGCCAGCAGTGCCCCGGACAGGGTGGGGTATGGCTACACCTTC. Residues: CASSAPDRVGYGYTF.